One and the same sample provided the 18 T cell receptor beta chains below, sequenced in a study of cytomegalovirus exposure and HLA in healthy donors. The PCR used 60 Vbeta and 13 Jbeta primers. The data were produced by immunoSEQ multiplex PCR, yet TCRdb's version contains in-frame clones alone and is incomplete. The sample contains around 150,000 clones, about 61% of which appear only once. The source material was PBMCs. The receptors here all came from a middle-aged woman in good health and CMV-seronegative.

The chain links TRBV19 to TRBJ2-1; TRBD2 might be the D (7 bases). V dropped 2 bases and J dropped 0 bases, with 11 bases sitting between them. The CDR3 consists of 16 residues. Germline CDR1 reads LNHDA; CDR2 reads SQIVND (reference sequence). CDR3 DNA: TGTGCCAGTAGTATAAGCGGGACACACTCCTACAATGAGCAGTTCTTC. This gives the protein CASSISGTHSYNEQFF.

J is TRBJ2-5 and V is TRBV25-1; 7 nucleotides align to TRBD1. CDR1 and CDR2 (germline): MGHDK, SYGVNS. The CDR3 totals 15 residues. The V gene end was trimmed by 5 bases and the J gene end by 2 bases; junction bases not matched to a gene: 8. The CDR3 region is CASSRQGLTQETQYF. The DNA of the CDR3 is TGTGCCAGCAGTAGACAGGGCTTAACTCAAGAGACCCAGTACTTC.

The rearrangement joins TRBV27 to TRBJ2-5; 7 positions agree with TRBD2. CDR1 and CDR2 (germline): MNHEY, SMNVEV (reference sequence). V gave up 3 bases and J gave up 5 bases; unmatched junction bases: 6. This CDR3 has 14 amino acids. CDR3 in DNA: TGTGCCAGCAGTTTCGCGGGGGTAGGGGAGACCCAGTACTTC. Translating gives CASSFAGVGETQYF.

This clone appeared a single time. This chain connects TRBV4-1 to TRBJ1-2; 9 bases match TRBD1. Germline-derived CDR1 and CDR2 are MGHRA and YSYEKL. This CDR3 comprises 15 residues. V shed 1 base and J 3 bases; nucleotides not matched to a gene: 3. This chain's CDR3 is CASSQVGDRDYGYTF. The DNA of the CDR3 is TGCGCCAGCAGCCAAGTAGGGGACAGGGACTATGGCTACACCTTC.

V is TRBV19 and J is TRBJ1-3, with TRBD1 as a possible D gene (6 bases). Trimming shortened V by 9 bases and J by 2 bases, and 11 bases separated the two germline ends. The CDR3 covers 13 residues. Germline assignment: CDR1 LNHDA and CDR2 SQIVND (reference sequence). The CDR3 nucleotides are TGTGCCAGCGGACAGCAGACTGGAAACACCATATATTTT. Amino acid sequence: CASGQQTGNTIYF.

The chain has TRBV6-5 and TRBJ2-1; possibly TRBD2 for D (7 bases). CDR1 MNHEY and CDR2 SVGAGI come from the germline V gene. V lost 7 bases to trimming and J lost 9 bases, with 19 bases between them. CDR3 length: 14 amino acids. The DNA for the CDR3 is TGTGCCAGCACTACCCCTGGGGGGGCTGGTGAGCAGTTCTTC. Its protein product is CASTTPGGAGEQFF.

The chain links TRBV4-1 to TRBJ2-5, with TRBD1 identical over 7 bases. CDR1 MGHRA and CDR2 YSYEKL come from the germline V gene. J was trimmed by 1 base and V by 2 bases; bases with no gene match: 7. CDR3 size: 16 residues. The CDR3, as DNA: TGCGCCAGCAGCCAAATCTATGACAGGGCCCAAGAGACCCAGTACTTC. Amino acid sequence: CASSQIYDRAQETQYF.

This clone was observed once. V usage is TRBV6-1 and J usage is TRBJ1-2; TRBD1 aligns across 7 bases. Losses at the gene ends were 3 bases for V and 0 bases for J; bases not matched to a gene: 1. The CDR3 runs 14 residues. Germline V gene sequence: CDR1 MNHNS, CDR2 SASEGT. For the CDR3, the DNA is TGTGCCAGCAGTGACAGGGGGACTAACTATGGCTACACCTTC. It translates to CASSDRGTNYGYTF.

CDR3 sequence: CASGRDSYEQYF. CDR3 in DNA: TGTGCCAGCGGCCGGGACTCCTACGAGCAGTACTTC. V usage is TRBV7-8 and J usage is TRBJ2-7; D is perhaps TRBD2 (5 bases). This CDR3 has 12 residues. Germline-derived CDR1 and CDR2 are SGHVS and FQNEAQ. V was pared by 8 bases and J by 0 bases, with 8 bases between.

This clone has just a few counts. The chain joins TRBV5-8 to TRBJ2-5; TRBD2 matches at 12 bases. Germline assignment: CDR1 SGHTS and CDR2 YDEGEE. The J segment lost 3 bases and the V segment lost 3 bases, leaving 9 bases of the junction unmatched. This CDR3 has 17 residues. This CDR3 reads CASSSWSLAGGKETQYF. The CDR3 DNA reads TGTGCCAGCAGCTCCTGGAGCCTAGCGGGGGGGAAAGAGACCCAGTACTTC. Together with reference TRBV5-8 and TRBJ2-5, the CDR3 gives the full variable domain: EAGVTQSPTHLIKTRGQQATLRCSPISGHTSVYWYQQALGLGLQFLLWYDEGEERNRGNFPPRFSGRQFPNYSSELNVNALELEDSALYLCASSSWSLAGGKETQYFGPGTRLLVL.

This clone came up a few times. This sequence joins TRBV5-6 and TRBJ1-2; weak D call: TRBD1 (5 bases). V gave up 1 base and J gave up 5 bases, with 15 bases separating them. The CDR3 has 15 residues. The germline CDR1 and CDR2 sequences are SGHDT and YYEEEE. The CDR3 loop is CASSLNWGETYGYTF. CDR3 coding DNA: TGTGCCAGCAGCTTGAACTGGGGGGAGACTTATGGCTACACCTTC.

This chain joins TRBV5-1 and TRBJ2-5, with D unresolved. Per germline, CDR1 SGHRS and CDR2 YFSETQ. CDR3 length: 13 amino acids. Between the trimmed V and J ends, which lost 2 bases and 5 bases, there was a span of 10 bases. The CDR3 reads CASSFQLGETQYF. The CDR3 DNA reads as TGCGCCAGCAGCTTCCAACTCGGGGAGACCCAGTACTTC.

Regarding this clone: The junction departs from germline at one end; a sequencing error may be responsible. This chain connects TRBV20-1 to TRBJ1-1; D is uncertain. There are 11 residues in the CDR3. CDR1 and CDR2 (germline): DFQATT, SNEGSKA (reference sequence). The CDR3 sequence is CSALRNSEAFF. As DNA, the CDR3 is TGCAGTGCCCTACGGAACAGTGAAGCTTTCTTT.

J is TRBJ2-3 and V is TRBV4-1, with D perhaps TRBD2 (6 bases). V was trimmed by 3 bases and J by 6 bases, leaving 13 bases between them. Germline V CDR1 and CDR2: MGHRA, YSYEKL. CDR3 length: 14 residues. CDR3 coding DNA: TGCGCCAGCAGCCAGGCGGGGTTGGCGGATACGCAGTATTTT. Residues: CASSQAGLADTQYF.

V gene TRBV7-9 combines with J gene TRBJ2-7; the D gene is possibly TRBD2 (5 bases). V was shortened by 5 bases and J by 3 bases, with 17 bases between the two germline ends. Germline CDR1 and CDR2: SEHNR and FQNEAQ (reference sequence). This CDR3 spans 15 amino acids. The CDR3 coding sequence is TGTGCCAGCAGCCCCCCTTACACGGAGGTCTACGAGCAGTACTTC. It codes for CASSPPYTEVYEQYF.

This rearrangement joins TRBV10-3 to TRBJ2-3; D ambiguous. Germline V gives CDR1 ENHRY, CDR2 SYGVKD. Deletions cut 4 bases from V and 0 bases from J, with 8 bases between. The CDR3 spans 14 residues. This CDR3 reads CAISAAGSTDTQYF. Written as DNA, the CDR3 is TGTGCCATCAGTGCGGCAGGTAGCACAGATACGCAGTATTTT.

The CDR3 DNA is TGTGCCAGCAGCGGTCCCCTGGCGGGGGCCAGCACAGATACGCAGTATTTT. Its translation: CASSGPLAGASTDTQYF. J is TRBJ2-3 and V is TRBV9; TRBD2 is a possible D gene (7 bases). This CDR3 contains 17 residues. V dropped 3 bases and J dropped 0 bases, with 17 bases sitting between them. The germline gives CDR1 SGDLS, CDR2 YYNGEE.

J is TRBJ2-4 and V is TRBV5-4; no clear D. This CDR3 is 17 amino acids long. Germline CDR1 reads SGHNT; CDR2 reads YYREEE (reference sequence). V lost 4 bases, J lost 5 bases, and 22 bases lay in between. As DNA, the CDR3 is TGTGCCAGCAGCGCGCTAATCAATCCGGGTTTGGAAAACATTCAGTACTTC. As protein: CASSALINPGLENIQYF.